A single sample is the source of the 6 T cell receptor beta chains below, sequenced in a study of CD8+CD57+ T cells in acquired aplastic anemia. CDR3 and TCR beta VDJ profiling relied on a genomic DNA template. TCRdb passed the reads through MiXCR, listing each CDR3 protein once. This sample yields roughly 200,000 distinct CDR3 sequences, of which roughly 63% are seen a single time; roughly 46% belongs to the top ten. Patients chosen for sequencing had CD8+CD57+ cells that had expanded, as shown by flow cytometry. Input material: sorted CD4+, CD8+, or CD8+CD57+ T cells (not recorded which) from PBMCs. These receptors were collected from a human donor with aplastic anemia.

The chain recombines TRBV7-9 with TRBJ1-2; tentatively, D is TRBD1 (6 bases). The V end lost 9 bases, the J end lost 7 bases, and 15 bases lay between the germline ends. Germline loops: CDR1 SEHNR, CDR2 FQNEAQ (reference sequence). The CDR3 sequence is 12 residues long. This chain's CDR3 is CASRSTGPGYTF. The CDR3 DNA follows: TGTGCCAGTCGATCCACAGGGCCTGGCTACACCTTC.

This clonotype has a count of ten or more. This chain joins TRBV6-6 and TRBJ2-1; D is undetermined. CDR1 MNHNY and CDR2 SVGAGI come from the germline V gene (reference sequence). V lost 0 bases and J 0 bases, leaving 12 bases between the germline ends. The CDR3 contains 17 residues. In DNA form, the CDR3 reads TGTGCCAGCAGTTACTCGGCCTCCGTGGGCTCCTACAATGAGCAGTTCTTC. It codes for CASSYSASVGSYNEQFF.

The CDR3 is CAISSTGARSVAYEQYF. CDR3 coding DNA: TGTGCCATCTCTTCGACAGGGGCTCGCTCGGTGGCCTACGAGCAGTACTTC. The genes are TRBV10-3 and TRBJ2-7, with 8 bases matching TRBD1. The length of the CDR3 is 17 residues. The germline gives CDR1 ENHRY, CDR2 SYGVKD. The V segment lost 8 bases and the J segment 2 bases; nucleotides outside the gene matches: 17.

This clonotype has more than one count but fewer than ten. The chain carries TRBV2 and TRBJ2-7, with D perhaps matching TRBD2 (6 bases). The CDR3 spans 15 residues. Germline values: CDR1 SNHLY, CDR2 FYNNEI. The V and J ends lost 3 bases and 2 bases respectively, with 14 bases between them. In nucleotides, the CDR3 is TGTGCCAGCAGTGATCGAACTAGCAGAGCCTACGAGCAGTACTTC. The encoded protein is CASSDRTSRAYEQYF.

About this clonotype: A single base separates this from a much larger clone, so it may be a read error. Because the CDR3 is missing its conserved closing phenylalanine or tryptophan, this is likely a read error. The V call is TRBV2, the J call TRBJ2-1; 15 nucleotides line up with TRBD2. The trim removed 5 bases at V and 9 bases at J, leaving 5 bases unmatched. This CDR3 has 15 amino acids. Germline V gene data show CDR1 as SNHLY and CDR2 as FYNNEI. CDR3 loop: CASSYGTSGGSEQFL. The CDR3 region has the DNA TGTGCCAGCAGTTACGGGACTAGCGGGGGGTCTGAGCAGTTCCTC.

This chain joins TRBV20-1 and TRBJ2-5; 7 bases line up with TRBD1. The germline CDR1 and CDR2 sequences are DFQATT and SNEGSKA (reference sequence). The CDR3 is made up of 15 amino acids. The ends lost 0 bases at V and 4 bases at J; junction bases unmatched: 8. The CDR3 nucleotides read TGCAGTGCTAGAGAAACACTAACAGGGGTAGAGACCCAGTACTTC. It translates to CSARETLTGVETQYF.